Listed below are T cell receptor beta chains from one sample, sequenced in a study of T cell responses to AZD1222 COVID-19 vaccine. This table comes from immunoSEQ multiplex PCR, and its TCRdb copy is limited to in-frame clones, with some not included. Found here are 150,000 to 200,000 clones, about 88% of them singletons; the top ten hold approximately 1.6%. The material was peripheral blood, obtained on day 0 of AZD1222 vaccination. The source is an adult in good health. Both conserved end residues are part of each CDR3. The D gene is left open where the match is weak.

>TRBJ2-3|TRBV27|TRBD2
CASSSGGGSNSSTDTQYF
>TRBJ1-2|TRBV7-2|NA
CASSNHLTGTGGYTF
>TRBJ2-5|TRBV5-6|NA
CASSYPGRETQYF
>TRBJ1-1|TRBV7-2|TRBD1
CASSLTTGFEAFF
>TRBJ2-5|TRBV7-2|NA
CASSLVVGTQKETQYF
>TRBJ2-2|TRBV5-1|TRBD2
CASSLWSAGWGNTGELFF
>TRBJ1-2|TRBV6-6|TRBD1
CASSSQDRGHGYTF
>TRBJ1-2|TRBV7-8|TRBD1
CASSLVLSGGGYTF
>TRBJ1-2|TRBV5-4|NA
CASSLAGTGGYTF
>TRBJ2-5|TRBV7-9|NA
CASRAAKETQYF
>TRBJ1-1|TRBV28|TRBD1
CASSLYRDRVTEAFF
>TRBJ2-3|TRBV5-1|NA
CASSRGLTFTDTQYF
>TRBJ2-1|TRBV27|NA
CASSLGAGVTNEQFF
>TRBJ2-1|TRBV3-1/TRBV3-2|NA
CASSRQGGSYNEQFF
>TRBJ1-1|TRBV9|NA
CASSSGLANTEAFF
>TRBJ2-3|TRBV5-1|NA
CASSFGEREDTQYF